This T cell receptor (beta chain) came from a study of blood T cell repertoires in COVID-19 (dated by TCRdb to the early 2020s). Some background on the complete study: Collaborator samples came from the United States, Italy and Spain and covered acute and convalescent phases of COVID-19. The prospective study material was composed of cDNA or gDNA derived from T cells, B-cell-depleted T cells, or PBMCs. The dataset comprised deeply sampled blood TCRbeta repertoires from subjects exposed to, actively infected with, or recovered from COVID-19. The repertoires were made available in a free public database intended to serve as a resource for research on the immune response to SARS-CoV-2. Samples came from the ongoing ImmuneRACE study (first 160 participants) plus 1,254 subjects from 6 global collaborators. A de-identified subject ID, COVID-19 status, age in years and sex were almost always included in the sample metadata. HLA class I and class II types, where available, came from metadata supplied by the sample provider rather than from assay-based typing.

In regard to this clone: The antigen it binds to is not known. Base qualities were left out, and no much larger clone turns up one base away.

The immunoSEQ Assay, a bias-controlled multiplex PCR, was used to amplify TCRbeta CDR3 regions from genomic DNA. In the source study's methods: The number of nucleated cells in each sample was estimated by amplification of reference gene primers within the assay. To quantify the absolute abundance of each unique TCRbeta CDR3 rearrangement, sequence reads were collapsed and filtered. For each sample, productive Simpson clonality was calculated by taking the square root of Simpson's diversity index across productive rearrangements. TCRdb obtained this table from immuneACCESS and retained in-frame rearrangements with V and J assigned. These tables miss some clones; where compared with another copy, unresolved V genes account for less than half of the shortfall, and the remainder is unexplained. D and trimming were read from the DNA, whereas the V and J calls and clone size are those reported in that table. For this sample the table gives approximately 260,000 clones, of which around 83% were detected only once. The leading ten clones occupy around 12% of the sample.

Collaborating institutions collected whole blood in K2EDTA tubes following their own protocols. For TCRbeta analysis, collaborators shipped samples as frozen whole blood, isolated PBMCs, or DNA extracted from either of those sample types. Study-wide conclusions, independent of this receptor: The quantity of clinical and demographic metadata differed by source and by participant and was supplied without curation.

The CDR3 goes from the cysteine to the phenylalanine over 16 residues. CDR3 DNA only is kept here, 48 bases in frame from base 1. V is pruned by 2 bases and J by 4 bases, leaving 5 bases of the junction without a gene match. From the germline V gene, CDR1 is MGHRA and CDR2 is YSYEKL. The chain uses TRBV4-1 and TRBJ1-2, and TRBD1 aligns with 12 junction nucleotides. This clonotype was sampled from a woman in her sixties with active or convalescent COVID-19. The sample consisted of peripheral blood. The nucleotide sequence is TGCGCCAGCAGCCAAATCGGGACAGGGGGCAGCTATGGCTACACCTTC. This encodes CASSQIGTGGSYGYTF.